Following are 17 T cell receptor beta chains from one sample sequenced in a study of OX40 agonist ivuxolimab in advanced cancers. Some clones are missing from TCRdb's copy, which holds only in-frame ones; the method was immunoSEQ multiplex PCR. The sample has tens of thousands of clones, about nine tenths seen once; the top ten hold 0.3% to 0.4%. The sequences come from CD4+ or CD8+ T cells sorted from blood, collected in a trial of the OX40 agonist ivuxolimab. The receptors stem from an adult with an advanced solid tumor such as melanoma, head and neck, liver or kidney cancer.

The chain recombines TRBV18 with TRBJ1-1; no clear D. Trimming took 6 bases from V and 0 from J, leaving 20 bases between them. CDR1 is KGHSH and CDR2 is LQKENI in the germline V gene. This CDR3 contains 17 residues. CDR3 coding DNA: TGTGCCAGCTCGAGGAACGCCAAGGCGTCCGTGAACACTGAAGCTTTCTTT. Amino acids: CASSRNAKASVNTEAFF.

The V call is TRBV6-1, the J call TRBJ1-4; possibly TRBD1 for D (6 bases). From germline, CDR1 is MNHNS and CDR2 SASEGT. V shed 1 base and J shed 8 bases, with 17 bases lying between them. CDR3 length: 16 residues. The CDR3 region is CASSEGTDRVREKLFF. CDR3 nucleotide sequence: TGTGCCAGCAGTGAAGGGACGGACAGAGTGAGGGAAAAACTGTTTTTT.

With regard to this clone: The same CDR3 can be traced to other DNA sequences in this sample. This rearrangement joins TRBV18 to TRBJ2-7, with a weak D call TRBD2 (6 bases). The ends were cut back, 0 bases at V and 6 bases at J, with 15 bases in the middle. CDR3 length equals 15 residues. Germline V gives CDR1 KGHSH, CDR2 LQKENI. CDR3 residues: CASSPPATRTGEQYF. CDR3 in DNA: TGTGCCAGCTCACCACCTGCGACTAGAACTGGCGAGCAGTACTTC.

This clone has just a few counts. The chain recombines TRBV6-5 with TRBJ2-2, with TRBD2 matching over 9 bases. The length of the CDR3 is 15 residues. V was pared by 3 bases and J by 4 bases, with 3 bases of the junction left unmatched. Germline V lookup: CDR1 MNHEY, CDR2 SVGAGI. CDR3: CASSYSGGGTGELFF. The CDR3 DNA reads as TGTGCCAGCAGTTATAGCGGGGGTGGCACCGGGGAGCTGTTTTTT.

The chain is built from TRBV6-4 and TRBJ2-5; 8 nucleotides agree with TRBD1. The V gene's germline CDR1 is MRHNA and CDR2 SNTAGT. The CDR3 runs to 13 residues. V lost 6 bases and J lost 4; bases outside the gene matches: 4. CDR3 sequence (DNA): TGTGCCAGCAGCGAACAGGGGGGAGAGACCCAGTACTTC. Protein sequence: CASSEQGGETQYF.

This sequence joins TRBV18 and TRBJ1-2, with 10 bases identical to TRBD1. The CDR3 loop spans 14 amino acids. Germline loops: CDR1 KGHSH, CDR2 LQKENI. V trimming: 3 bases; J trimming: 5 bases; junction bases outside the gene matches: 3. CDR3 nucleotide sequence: TGTGCCAGCTCACCGACAGGGGGCTTGTATGGCTACACCTTC. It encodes CASSPTGGLYGYTF.

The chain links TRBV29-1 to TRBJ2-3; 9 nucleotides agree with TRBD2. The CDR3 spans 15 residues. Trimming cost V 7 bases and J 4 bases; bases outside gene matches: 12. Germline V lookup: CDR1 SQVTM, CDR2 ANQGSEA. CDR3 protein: CSAKGAGGPSDTQYF. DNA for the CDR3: TGCAGCGCTAAGGGGGCGGGGGGGCCCTCAGATACGCAGTATTTT.

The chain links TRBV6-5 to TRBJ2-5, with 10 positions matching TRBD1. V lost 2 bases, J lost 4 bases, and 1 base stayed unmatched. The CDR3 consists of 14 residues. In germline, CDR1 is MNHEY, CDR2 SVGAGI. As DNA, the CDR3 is TGTGCCAGCAGTTACCGGACAGGGGGAGAGACCCAGTACTTC. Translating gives CASSYRTGGETQYF.

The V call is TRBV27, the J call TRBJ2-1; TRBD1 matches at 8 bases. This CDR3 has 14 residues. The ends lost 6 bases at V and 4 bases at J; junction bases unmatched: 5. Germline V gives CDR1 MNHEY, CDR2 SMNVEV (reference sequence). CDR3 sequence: CASRQGASYNEQFF. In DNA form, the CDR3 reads TGTGCCAGCAGGCAGGGGGCATCGTACAATGAGCAGTTCTTC.

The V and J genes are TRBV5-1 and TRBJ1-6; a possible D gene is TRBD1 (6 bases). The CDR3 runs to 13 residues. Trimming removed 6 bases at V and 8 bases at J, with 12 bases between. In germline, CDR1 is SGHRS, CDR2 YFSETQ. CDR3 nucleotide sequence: TGCGCCAGCACCGAACCAGGGGATTCACCCCTCCACTTT. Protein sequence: CASTEPGDSPLHF.

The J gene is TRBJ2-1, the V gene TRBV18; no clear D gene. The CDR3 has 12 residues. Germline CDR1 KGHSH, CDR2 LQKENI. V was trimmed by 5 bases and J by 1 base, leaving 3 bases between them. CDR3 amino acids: CASSGSYNEQFF. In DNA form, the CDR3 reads TGTGCCAGCTCAGGGTCCTACAATGAGCAGTTCTTC. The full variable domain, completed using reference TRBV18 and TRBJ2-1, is NAGVMQNPRHLVRRRGQEARLRCSPMKGHSHVYWYRQLPEEGLKFMVYLQKENIIDESGMPKERFSAEFPKEGPSILRIQQVVRGDSAAYFCASSGSYNEQFFGPGTRLTVL.

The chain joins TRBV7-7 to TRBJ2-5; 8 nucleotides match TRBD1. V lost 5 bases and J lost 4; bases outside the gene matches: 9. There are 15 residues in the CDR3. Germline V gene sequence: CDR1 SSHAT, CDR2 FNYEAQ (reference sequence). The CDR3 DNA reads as TGTGCCAGCAGCAAATTCCAGGGGGCTGGAGAGACCCAGTACTTC. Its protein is CASSKFQGAGETQYF.

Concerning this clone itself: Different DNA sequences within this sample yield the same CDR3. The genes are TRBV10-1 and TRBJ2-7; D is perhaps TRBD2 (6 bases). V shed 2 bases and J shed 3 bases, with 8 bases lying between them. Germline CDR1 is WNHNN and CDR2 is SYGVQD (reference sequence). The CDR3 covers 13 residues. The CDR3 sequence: CASSEIGGYEQYF. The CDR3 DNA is TGCGCCAGCAGTGAGATCGGGGGCTACGAGCAGTACTTC.

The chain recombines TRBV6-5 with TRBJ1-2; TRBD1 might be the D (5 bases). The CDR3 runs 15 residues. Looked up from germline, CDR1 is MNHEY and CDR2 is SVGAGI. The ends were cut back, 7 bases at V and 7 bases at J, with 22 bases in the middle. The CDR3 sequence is CASTLGMGPTLGYTF. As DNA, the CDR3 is TGTGCCAGCACCCTGGGGATGGGGCCGACGCTTGGCTACACCTTC.

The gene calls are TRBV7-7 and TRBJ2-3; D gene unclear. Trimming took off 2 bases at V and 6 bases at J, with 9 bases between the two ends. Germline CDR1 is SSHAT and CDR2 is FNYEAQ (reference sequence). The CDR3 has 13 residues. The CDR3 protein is CASSLRLSDTQYF. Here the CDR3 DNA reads TGTGCCAGCAGCTTACGACTGTCGGATACGCAGTATTTT.

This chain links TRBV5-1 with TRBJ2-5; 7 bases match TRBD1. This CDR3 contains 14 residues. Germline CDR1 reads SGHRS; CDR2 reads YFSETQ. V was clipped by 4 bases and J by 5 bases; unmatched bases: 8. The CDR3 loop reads CASSPRGNGETQYF. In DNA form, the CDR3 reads TGCGCCAGCAGCCCCAGGGGGAACGGGGAGACCCAGTACTTC.

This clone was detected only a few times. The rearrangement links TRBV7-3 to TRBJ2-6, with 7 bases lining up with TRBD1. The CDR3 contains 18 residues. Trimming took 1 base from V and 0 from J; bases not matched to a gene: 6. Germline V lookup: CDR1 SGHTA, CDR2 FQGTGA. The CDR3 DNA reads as TGTGCCAGCAGCTTAAAAGGTACAGGGGCCTCTGGGGCCAACGTCCTGACTTTC. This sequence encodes CASSLKGTGASGANVLTF. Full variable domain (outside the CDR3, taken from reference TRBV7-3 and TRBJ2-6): GAGVSQTPSNKVTEKGKYVELRCDPISGHTALYWYRQSLGQGPEFLIYFQGTGAADDSGLPNDRFFAVRPEGSVSTLKIQRTERGDSAVYLCASSLKGTGASGANVLTFGAGSRLTVL.